The 19 T cell receptor beta chains presented below share a single source sample, sequenced in a study of blood T cell repertoires in COVID-19. The protocol was immunoSEQ multiplex PCR, while the TCRdb copy is restricted to in-frame clones and leaves out a portion. The sample has approximately 180,000 clones, roughly nine tenths seen once. The sequenced sample consisted of PBMCs or T cells enriched from blood (not recorded which). The receptor source for this set is a woman aged 40 to 55 with acute COVID-19.

J is TRBJ2-6 and V is TRBV5-6, with TRBD1 identical over 9 bases. V lost 5 bases to trimming and J lost 2 bases; unmatched junction nucleotides: 5. The CDR3 has 16 amino acids. Per germline, CDR1 SGHDT and CDR2 YYEEEE. The CDR3 DNA reads as TGTGCCAGCAGGACTACAGGGGGCGCTGGGGCCAACGTCCTGACTTTC. Amino acids: CASRTTGGAGANVLTF. The full variable domain, completed using reference TRBV5-6 and TRBJ2-6, is DAGVTQSPTHLIKTRGQQVTLRCSPKSGHDTVSWYQQALGQGPQFIFQYYEEEERQRGNFPDRFSGHQFPNYSSELNVNALLLGDSALYLCASRTTGGAGANVLTFGAGSRLTVL.

V and J are TRBV12-5 and TRBJ2-1, with D possibly TRBD2 on 6 matching bases. The V and J ends lost 7 bases and 6 bases respectively, with 22 bases between them. Germline assignment: CDR1 LGHNT and CDR2 FRNRAP. The CDR3 runs to 16 residues. This chain's CDR3 is CASVQGGLRVGNEQFF. The DNA of the CDR3 is TGTGCTAGTGTTCAAGGTGGACTAAGGGTCGGCAATGAGCAGTTCTTC.

This clone was seen just once. V gene TRBV19 combines with J gene TRBJ1-2; unclear D gene. CDR3 length equals 14 residues. Germline loops: CDR1 LNHDA, CDR2 SQIVND (reference sequence). Trimming left V 5 bases short and J 8 bases short, with 18 bases between. This CDR3 is CASSWLAEGRGYTF. CDR3 coding DNA: TGTGCCAGTAGTTGGTTAGCGGAAGGGCGAGGCTACACCTTC.

V and J are TRBV28 and TRBJ2-5; D not resolved. V was pared by 0 bases and J by 0 bases, with 11 bases between. CDR3 length: 16 residues. CDR1 MDHEN and CDR2 SYDVKM come from the germline V gene. The CDR3 is CASSLWTNPYQETQYF. The CDR3 region has the DNA TGTGCCAGCAGTTTATGGACAAACCCGTACCAAGAGACCCAGTACTTC.

The V and J genes are TRBV6-5 and TRBJ2-3; TRBD2 matches at 7 bases. The V segment lost 6 bases and the J segment 4 bases; nucleotides outside the gene matches: 10. Germline CDR1 MNHEY, CDR2 SVGAGI. This CDR3 region has 15 residues. The CDR3 DNA is TGTGCCAGCAGGACCTGGTGGGAGGGCCCAGATACGCAGTATTTT. Translated: CASRTWWEGPDTQYF.

The chain carries TRBV2 and TRBJ1-2; D might be TRBD1 (6 bases). V shed 7 bases and J shed 5 bases, with 35 bases lying between them. CDR1 SNHLY and CDR2 FYNNEI come from the germline V gene. The CDR3 has 20 residues. CDR3 bases: TGTGCCAGCAAGTCTTTTACCACTGCTGGGAAAACAGGGATTGGATATGGCTACACCTTC. Protein sequence: CASKSFTTAGKTGIGYGYTF.

This clone has more than one count but fewer than ten. The chain carries TRBV7-9 and TRBJ2-1; 8 bases fit TRBD1. This CDR3 has 15 amino acids. Germline V gene sequence: CDR1 SEHNR, CDR2 FQNEAQ (reference sequence). Trimming removed 0 bases from V and 7 bases from J; junction bases left unmatched: 5. The CDR3 nucleotides read TGTGCCAGCAGCTTAGCGGCAGGGGGCAGGAATGAGCAGTTCTTC. It codes for CASSLAAGGRNEQFF.

This chain links TRBV5-1 with TRBJ2-7; tentative D call: TRBD2 (5 bases). Trimming took off 1 base at V and 6 bases at J, with 20 bases between the two ends. The CDR3 runs to 16 residues. Germline values: CDR1 SGHRS, CDR2 YFSETQ. CDR3 DNA sequence: TGCGCCAGCAGCTTGACGCAGGTAAAGAGGGCCTCCGAGCAGTACTTC. Amino acids: CASSLTQVKRASEQYF.

This chain uses TRBV18 with TRBJ2-2; a weak D match, TRBD2 (5 bases). Per germline, CDR1 KGHSH and CDR2 LQKENI. The CDR3 extends over 13 amino acids. The V and J ends lost 3 bases and 5 bases respectively, with 7 bases between them. CDR3 sequence reads: CASSPGVTGELFF. CDR3 nucleotides: TGTGCCAGCTCACCCGGGGTTACCGGGGAGCTGTTTTTT.

This clone appeared a single time. CDR3 coding DNA: TGTGCCAGCTCACTAGGGACAGCAAACACTGAAGCTTTCTTT. Residues: CASSLGTANTEAFF. This chain links TRBV18 with TRBJ1-1; 7 bases fit TRBD1. The V and J ends lost 4 bases and 2 bases, in that order; junction bases with no gene match: 4. CDR3 length equals 14 residues. CDR1 and CDR2 (germline): KGHSH, LQKENI.

J is TRBJ2-3 and V is TRBV6-5; weak D call: TRBD2 (7 bases). The V and J ends lost 2 bases and 2 bases respectively, with 11 bases between them. CDR1 is MNHEY and CDR2 is SVGAGI in the germline V gene. The CDR3 extends over 15 amino acids. The CDR3 region is CASSYRGAHTDTQYF. In DNA form, the CDR3 reads TGTGCCAGCAGTTACCGGGGGGCGCACACAGATACGCAGTATTTT.

The V call is TRBV28, the J call TRBJ1-4; TRBD1 might be the D (5 bases). The length of the CDR3 is 13 residues. Trimming stripped 4 bases from V and 7 bases from J, with 10 bases between. CDR1 and CDR2 from the germline V gene are MDHEN and SYDVKM. CDR3 sequence (DNA): TGTGCCAGCAGTTCCGCGGGGCCTGAAAAACTGTTTTTT. It encodes CASSSAGPEKLFF. Combining the CDR3 with reference TRBV28 and TRBJ1-4 gives the whole variable domain DVKVTQSSRYLVKRTGEKVFLECVQDMDHENMFWYRQDPGLGLRLIYFSYDVKMKEKGDIPEGYSVSREKKERFSLILESASTNQTSMYLCASSSAGPEKLFFGSGTQLSVL.

About this clone itself: The same CDR3 also results from other DNA sequences found in this sample. The chain has TRBV30 and TRBJ2-3; 7 bases line up with TRBD2. The CDR3 is made up of 14 amino acids. V shed 0 bases, J shed 1 base, and the junction held 1 base outside the gene matches. CDR1 GTSNPN and CDR2 SVGIG come from the germline V gene (reference sequence). In nucleotides, the CDR3 is TGTGCCTGGAGTGTACGGGGGGGCACAGATACGCAGTATTTT. Residues: CAWSVRGGTDTQYF. Full variable domain (outside the CDR3, taken from reference TRBV30 and TRBJ2-3): SQTIHQWPATLVQPVGSPLSLECTVEGTSNPNLYWYRQAAGRGLQLLFYSVGIGQISSEVPQNLSASRPQDRQFILSSKKLLLSDSGFYLCAWSVRGGTDTQYFGPGTRLTVL.

The gene calls are TRBV7-8 and TRBJ2-2, with 10 bases fitting TRBD2. This CDR3 comprises 15 residues. Trimming cost V 1 base and J 7 bases; bases outside gene matches: 3. Germline V gene sequence: CDR1 SGHVS, CDR2 FQNEAQ. This CDR3 reads CASSLGASGGGELFF. The CDR3 coding sequence is TGTGCCAGCAGCTTAGGGGCTAGCGGGGGCGGGGAGCTGTTTTTT.

This chain uses TRBV2 with TRBJ1-1; no definite D call. The CDR3 covers 15 residues. Germline V gene lookup returns CDR1 SNHLY and CDR2 FYNNEI. V was cut by 7 bases and J by 2 bases, with 17 bases left in between. CDR3 nucleotide sequence: TGTGCCAGCAAGAAGGAGGATGCCCTTAACACTGAAGCTTTCTTT. The encoded protein is CASKKEDALNTEAFF.

The rearrangement joins TRBV6-2 or TRBV6-3 to TRBJ2-1; D is uncertain. Trimming stripped 5 bases from V and 4 bases from J, with 12 bases between. The V gene's germline CDR1 is MNHEY and CDR2 SVGEGT. This CDR3 has 14 amino acids. For the CDR3, the DNA is TGTGCCAGCAGTCCAGCTAGGCATTACAATGAGCAGTTCTTC. Protein sequence: CASSPARHYNEQFF.

The table lists this clone with a count of one. The genes are TRBV7-4 and TRBJ1-5; D gene ambiguous. From germline, CDR1 is SGHVT and CDR2 SQSDAQ. Trimming took 4 bases from V and 4 from J, leaving 35 bases between them. The CDR3 has 22 amino acids. The chain's CDR3 is CASSSPGRVMAVWAIWNQPQHF. The CDR3 bases are TGTGCCAGCAGCTCACCGGGAAGGGTGATGGCTGTCTGGGCCATATGGAATCAGCCCCAGCATTTT.

This clone was detected only a few times. The genes are TRBV4-1 and TRBJ2-7, with 7 bases lining up with TRBD2. Losses at the gene ends were 3 bases for V and 2 bases for J; bases not matched to a gene: 7. The CDR3 totals 15 residues. The V gene's germline CDR1 is MGHRA and CDR2 YSYEKL. The CDR3 is CASSHTGTNTYEQYF. CDR3 coding DNA: TGCGCCAGCAGCCATACCGGGACTAACACCTACGAGCAGTACTTC.

The rearrangement uses TRBV19 and TRBJ2-3; TRBD2 aligns across 13 bases. V dropped 3 bases and J dropped 0; count of bases not matched to a gene: 3. Germline V lookup: CDR1 LNHDA, CDR2 SQIVND (reference sequence). The CDR3 is made up of 17 amino acids. CDR3 bases: TGTGCCAGTAGTATTGGGACTAGCGGGACTAGCACAGATACGCAGTATTTT. This translates into CASSIGTSGTSTDTQYF.